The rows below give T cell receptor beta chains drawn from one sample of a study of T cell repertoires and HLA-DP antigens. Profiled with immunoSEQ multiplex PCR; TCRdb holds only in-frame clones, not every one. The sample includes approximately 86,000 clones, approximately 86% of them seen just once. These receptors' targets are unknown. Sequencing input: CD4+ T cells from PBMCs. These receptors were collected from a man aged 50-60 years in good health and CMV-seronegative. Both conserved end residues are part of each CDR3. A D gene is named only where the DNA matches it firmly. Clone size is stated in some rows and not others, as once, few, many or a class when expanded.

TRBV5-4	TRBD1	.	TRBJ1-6	CASSLAGRGNSPLHF	TGTGCCAGCAGCTTGGCTGGCAGGGGGAATTCACCCCTCCACTTT
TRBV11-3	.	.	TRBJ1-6	CASSFSGGNSPLHF	TGTGCCAGCAGCTTCTCAGGAGGAAATTCACCCCTCCACTTT
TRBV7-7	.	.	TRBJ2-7	CASSPGTGRGDEQYF	TGTGCTAGCAGCCCCGGGACTGGCAGGGGGGACGAGCAGTACTTC
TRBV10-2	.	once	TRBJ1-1	CASRTANTEAFF	TGCGCCAGCAGGACAGCGAACACTGAAGCTTTCTTT
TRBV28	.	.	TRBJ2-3	CASSWNREGDTQYF	TGTGCCAGCAGTTGGAACAGGGAGGGAGATACGCAGTATTTT
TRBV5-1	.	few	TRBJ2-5	CASSSQGRETQYF	TGCGCCAGCAGTTCCCAGGGGCGAGAGACCCAGTACTTC
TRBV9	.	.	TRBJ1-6	CASSVGGSYNSPLHF	TGTGCCAGCAGTGTAGGCGGCTCCTATAATTCACCCCTCCACTTT
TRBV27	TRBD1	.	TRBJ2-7	CASSPDRGRGFYEQYF	TGTGCCAGCAGTCCGGATAGGGGGCGAGGGTTCTACGAGCAGTACTTC
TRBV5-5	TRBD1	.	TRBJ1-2	CASSLLQGNYGYTF	TGTGCCAGCAGCCTCCTACAGGGGAACTATGGCTACACCTTC
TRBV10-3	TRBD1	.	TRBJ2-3	CAISTGGNTDTQYF	TGTGCCATCAGCACAGGGGGCAACACAGATACGCAGTATTTT
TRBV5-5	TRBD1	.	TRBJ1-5	CARMTGDSNQPQHF	TGTGCCAGGATGACAGGGGATAGCAATCAGCCCCAGCATTTT
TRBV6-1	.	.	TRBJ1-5	CASSEGTGNQPQHF	TGTGCCAGCAGTGAAGGGACAGGCAATCAGCCCCAGCATTTT
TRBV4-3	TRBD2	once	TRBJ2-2	CASSLLAGGTGELFF	TGCGCCAGCAGCCTACTAGCGGGAGGCACCGGGGAGCTGTTTTTT
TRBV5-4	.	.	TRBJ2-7	CASSLELASYEQYF	TGTGCCAGCAGCTTGGAACTAGCCTCCTACGAGCAGTACTTC
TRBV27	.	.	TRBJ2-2	CASSFGGANTGELFF	TGTGCCAGCAGTTTCGGGGGCGCGAACACCGGGGAGCTGTTTTTT
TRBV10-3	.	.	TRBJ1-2	CAISEHPGPYGYTF	TGTGCCATCAGTGAGCATCCGGGACCATATGGCTACACCTTC
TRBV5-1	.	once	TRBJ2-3	CASSLATSTDTQYF	TGCGCCAGCAGCTTAGCAACGTCGACAGATACGCAGTATTTT
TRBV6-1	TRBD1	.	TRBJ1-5	CASSARQGAESNQPQHF	TGTGCCAGCAGTGCAAGACAGGGGGCGGAAAGCAATCAGCCCCAGCATTTT
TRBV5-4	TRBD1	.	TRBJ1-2	CASRWGQGNYGYTF	TGTGCCAGCAGATGGGGACAGGGGAACTATGGCTACACCTTC
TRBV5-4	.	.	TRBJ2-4	CASSLEGTRGIQYF	TGTGCCAGCAGCTTGGAAGGGACCAGGGGCATTCAGTACTTC
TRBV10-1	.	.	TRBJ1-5	CASSPSGNQPQHF	TGCGCCAGCAGCCCCTCGGGCAATCAGCCCCAGCATTTT
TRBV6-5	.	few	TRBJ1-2	CASSYSSQNYGYTF	TGTGCCAGCAGTTACTCGAGCCAGAACTATGGCTACACCTTC
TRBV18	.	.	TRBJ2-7	CASSRDTRNSYEQYF	TGTGCCAGCTCTCGGGACACGAGGAACTCCTACGAGCAGTACTTC
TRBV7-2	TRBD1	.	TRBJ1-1	CASSLRAGQRLLQGFEAFF	TGTGCCAGCAGCTTAAGGGCGGGACAGCGCCTGCTACAGGGTTTTGAAGCTTTCTTT
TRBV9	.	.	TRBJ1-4	CASSVGLGLANEKLFF	TGTGCCAGCAGCGTAGGATTAGGGCTAGCTAATGAAAAACTGTTTTTT
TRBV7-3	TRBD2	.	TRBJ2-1	CASSPRTSGVVEQFF	TGTGCCAGCAGCCCCCGGACTAGCGGGGTTGTTGAGCAGTTCTTC
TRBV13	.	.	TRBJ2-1	CASSPRTTPSEQFF	TGTGCCAGCAGCCCACGAACCACCCCTAGTGAGCAGTTCTTC